This TCR beta chain was obtained from a study of Graves' ophthalmopathy and Graves' hyperthyroidism listed by TCRdb under 2018. As for the study more broadly: Hyperthyroidism was considered stable if no progression to ophthalmopathy occurred within 18 months of follow-up. The study used TCR beta repertoire signatures to distinguish Graves' ophthalmopathy from Graves' hyperthyroidism and to predict progression to ophthalmopathy. In total, 135 blood samples were TCR-sequenced: 40 to 45 ophthalmopathy, some 75 hyperthyroidism and some 17 hyperthyroidism-to-ophthalmopathy patients. To explore V-J signatures that distinguish ophthalmopathy from hyperthyroidism, a discovery set of about 99 patients was enrolled, made up of over 40 with ophthalmopathy and roughly 57 with stable hyperthyroidism. The independent validation cohort included about 19 hyperthyroidism patients plus 17 patients who later progressed from hyperthyroidism to ophthalmopathy. T-cell repertoires of thyroid tissue and blood were compared in several hyperthyroidism patients. Following sample collection, hyperthyroidism patients were given methimazole at a starting dose of 30 mg daily, and ophthalmopathy patients were given high-dose intravenous methylprednisolone. The research as a whole found: Most expanded thyroid clonotypes with a frequency above 0.001 also appeared in blood, which suggests that blood repertoires may reflect the immune response in the thyroid. Ophthalmopathy was separated from stable hyperthyroidism by the 13-signature model with about 90% sensitivity and about 83% specificity in cross-validation and with 80%/75% in the test set. No statistical method was used to set the sample size in advance, and the investigators knew which group each participant was assigned to. In validation, the model predicted ophthalmopathy progression with 70.59% sensitivity and 72% to 80% specificity; eleven to twelve predicted patients were CT-confirmed with GO in a median of around 6 months.

Its CDR3 holds 17 amino acids, cysteine through phenylalanine. The sequence is cut down to CDR3 DNA, 51 bases in frame from base 1. The germline V gene supplies CDR1 SGHVS and CDR2 FNYEAQ. At the junction V is shortened by 0 bases and J by 0 bases; bases outside the gene matches: 6. This clonotype has a count of ten or more. It has no known antigen specificity. No base-level quality is on record; no much larger clone is a single base apart. The hyperthyroidism patients were 18 to 65 years old and newly diagnosed, with a disease duration of less than 2 months. Anyone with other autoimmune diseases, uncontrolled infections, pregnancy or lactation was excluded from the study. Clinical symptoms, serum thyroxine, TRAb, thyroid ultrasound and orbital computed tomography were used for diagnosis. Total RNA was extracted with Trizol reagent and quality-checked on an Agilent 2100 Bioanalyzer. For repertoire sequencing, the TCR beta CDR3 regions were amplified from RNA transcripts. The first round was an RT-PCR using HTBI primers with the Qiagen OneStep RT-PCR kit, and this first round was followed by a second-round multiplex PCR, then size selection and purification. Libraries were sequenced on an Illumina HiSeq2000 using paired-end 100 bp reads. Concerning the study's data processing: SOAPnuke was used for read processing, and reads with adapters, uncalled bases, a mean Phred below 15, or no exact constant-primer or identifier match were discarded. High-quality paired reads were merged with COPE v1.2.5. Each unique nucleotide sequence was defined as a clonotype, and clonotypes were aligned to IMGT TRB V, D and J references with MiTCR v1.1. The analysis was limited to V-J combinations with a frequency above 0.0001, which together covered more than 99% of repertoires. A TCR clonal expansion and chaos score per V-J combination was defined as the ratio of F50 clonal expansion to chaos observed in the TCRdist matrix. Welch's t-statistics and random forest were used to narrow the features down to 13 V-J combinations, which were then fed into a naive Bayes classifier. The similarity between thyroid and blood repertoires was quantified using the Morisita-Horn index. The public reads were reprocessed in TCRdb via fastp at Q25 and MiXCR, keeping in-frame beta chains. Every entry covers one CDR3 protein and lists the most common genes and DNA from its rows. The V and J calls and clone size come from TCRdb's table, not from the authors' own analysis. Present in this sample are about 600,000 distinct CDR3 sequences, 35% to 40% of which were seen just once. The ten largest make up about 4.2% of the sample.

The chain is encoded by TRBV7-6 joined to TRBJ2-5; TRBD1 aligns with 8 central bases. This receptor was identified in an adult man with Graves' hyperthyroidism. Material for sequencing was peripheral blood or thyroid tissue (not recorded which). The bases read TGTGCCAGCAGCTTAGCCCTGACAGGGGAGCACCAAGAGACCCAGTACTTC. Its translation reads: CASSLALTGEHQETQYF.